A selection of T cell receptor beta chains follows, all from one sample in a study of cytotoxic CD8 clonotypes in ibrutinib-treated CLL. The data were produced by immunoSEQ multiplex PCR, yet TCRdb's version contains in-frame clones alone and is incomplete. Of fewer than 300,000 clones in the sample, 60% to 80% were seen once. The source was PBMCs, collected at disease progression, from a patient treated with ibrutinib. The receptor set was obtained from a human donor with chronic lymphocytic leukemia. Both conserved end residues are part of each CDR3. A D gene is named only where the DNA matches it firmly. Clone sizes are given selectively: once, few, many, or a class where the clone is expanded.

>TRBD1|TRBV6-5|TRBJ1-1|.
CASSWDRGDTEAFF
TGTGCCAGCAGTTGGGACAGGGGGGACACTGAAGCTTTCTTT
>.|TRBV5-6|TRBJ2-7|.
CASGNGGVFYEQYF
TGTGCCAGCGGCAATGGAGGGGTTTTCTACGAGCAGTACTTC
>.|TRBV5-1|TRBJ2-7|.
CASSSDPSSYEQYF
TGCGCCAGCAGCTCCGATCCGAGCTCCTACGAGCAGTACTTC
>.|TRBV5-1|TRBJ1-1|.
CASSDQMKGDTEAFF
TGCGCCAGCAGCGATCAGATGAAAGGGGACACTGAAGCTTTCTTT
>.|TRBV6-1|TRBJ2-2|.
CASSEGTVRSFANTGELFF
TGTGCCAGCAGTGAAGGAACAGTACGCTCCTTCGCGAACACCGGGGAGCTGTTTTTT
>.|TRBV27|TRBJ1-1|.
CASSLSPRLEAFF
TGTGCCAGCAGTTTATCGCCCAGGCTCGAAGCTTTCTTT
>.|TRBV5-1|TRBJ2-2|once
CASSPLDGSTGELFF
TGCGCCAGCAGCCCTTTGGACGGCAGCACCGGGGAGCTGTTTTTT
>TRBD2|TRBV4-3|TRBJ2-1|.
CASSLSGSSDNEQFF
TGCGCCAGCAGCCTTAGCGGGAGTAGTGACAATGAGCAGTTCTTC
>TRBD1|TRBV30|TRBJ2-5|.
CAVRDREVGQETQYF
TGTGCCGTAAGGGACAGGGAGGTGGGCCAAGAGACCCAGTACTTC
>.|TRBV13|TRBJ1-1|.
CASSFFGTEAFF
TGTGCCAGCAGCTTCTTCGGGACTGAAGCTTTCTTT
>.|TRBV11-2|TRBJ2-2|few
CATKGGMNTGELFF
TGTGCCACGAAGGGGGGGATGAACACCGGGGAGCTGTTTTTT
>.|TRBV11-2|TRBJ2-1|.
CASSSLDRSSYNEQFF
TGTGCCAGCAGCTCCCTCGACAGGAGCTCCTACAATGAGCAGTTCTTC
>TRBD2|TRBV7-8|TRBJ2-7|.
CASSLVRFSGRPGYEQYF
TGTGCCAGCAGCTTAGTAAGGTTTAGCGGGCGGCCCGGCTACGAGCAGTACTTC
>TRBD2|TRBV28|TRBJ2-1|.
CASSSRRYSGSSYNEQFF
TGTGCCAGCAGTTCGCGCCGCTATAGCGGGAGCTCCTACAATGAGCAGTTCTTC
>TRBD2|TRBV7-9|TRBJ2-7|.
CASSLTSGIEQYF
TGTGCCAGCAGCTTAACTAGCGGGATCGAGCAGTACTTC
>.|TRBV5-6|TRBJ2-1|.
CASSFSANNEQFF
TGTGCCAGCAGCTTCTCGGCGAACAATGAGCAGTTCTTC
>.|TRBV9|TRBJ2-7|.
CASSPGGTNYEQYF
TGTGCCAGCAGCCCCGGAGGCACGAACTACGAGCAGTACTTC
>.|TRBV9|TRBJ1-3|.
CASSLGGFSGNTIYF
TGTGCCAGCAGCCTCGGGGGGTTCTCTGGAAACACCATATATTTT
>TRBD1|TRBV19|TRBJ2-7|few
CASRPTGDTRSYEQYF
TGTGCCAGTAGACCTACAGGGGACACCCGCTCCTACGAGCAGTACTTC
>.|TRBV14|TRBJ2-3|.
CASSQWSRGGDTDTQYF
TGTGCCAGCAGCCAATGGTCCCGCGGGGGCGACACAGATACGCAGTATTTT
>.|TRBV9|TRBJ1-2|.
CASSTNGEGGYTF
TGTGCCAGCAGCACAAACGGGGAGGGTGGCTACACCTTC
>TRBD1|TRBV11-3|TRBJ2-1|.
CASSSQGSSYNEQFF
TGTGCCAGCAGCTCACAGGGGAGCTCCTACAATGAGCAGTTCTTC
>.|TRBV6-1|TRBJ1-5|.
CASSQDNQPQHF
TGTGCCAGCAGCCAGGACAATCAGCCCCAGCATTTT
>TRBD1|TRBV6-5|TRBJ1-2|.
CASTPDRVQGYTF
TGTGCCAGCACCCCAGACAGGGTTCAGGGCTACACCTTC
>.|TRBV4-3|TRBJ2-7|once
CASSQGSHTYEQYF
TGCGCCAGCAGCCAAGGTTCCCATACCTACGAGCAGTACTTC
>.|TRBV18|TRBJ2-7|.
CASSPNPSRAYEQYF
TGTGCCAGCTCACCTAATCCGTCTAGGGCCTACGAGCAGTACTTC
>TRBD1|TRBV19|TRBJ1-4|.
CASSFPRDSSNEKLFF
TGTGCCAGTAGTTTTCCCCGGGACAGTTCTAATGAAAAACTGTTTTTT
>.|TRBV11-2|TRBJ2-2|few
CASSLEGGELFF
TGTGCCAGCAGCTTAGAGGGGGGGGAGCTGTTTTTT
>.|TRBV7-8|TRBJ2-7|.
CASSTRTSYEQYF
TGTGCCAGCAGCACCCGGACATCCTACGAGCAGTACTTC
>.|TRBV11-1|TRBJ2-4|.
CASRDSVGNIQYF
TGTGCCAGCAGGGATTCGGTGGGCAACATTCAGTACTTC
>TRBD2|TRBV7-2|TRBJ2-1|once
CASRSIRHSGSIDNEQFF
TGTGCCAGCAGATCGATCCGGCATAGCGGGAGTATCGACAATGAGCAGTTCTTC
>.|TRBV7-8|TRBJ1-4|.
CASSLYGGIATNEKLFF
TGTGCCAGCAGCTTATATGGGGGTATTGCAACTAATGAAAAACTGTTTTTT
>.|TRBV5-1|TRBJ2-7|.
CASSLEGEDEQYF
TGCGCCAGCAGCTTGGAAGGGGAGGACGAGCAGTACTTC
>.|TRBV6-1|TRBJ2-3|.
CASSVGGTQYF
TGTGCCAGCAGTGTAGGCGGTACGCAGTATTTT
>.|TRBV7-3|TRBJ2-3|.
CASSLRGLTDTQYF
TGTGCCAGCAGCTTAAGGGGGCTCACAGATACGCAGTATTTT
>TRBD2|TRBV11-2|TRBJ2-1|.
CASSLDGLAAFYNEQFF
TGTGCCAGCAGCTTAGATGGTCTAGCGGCCTTCTACAATGAGCAGTTCTTC
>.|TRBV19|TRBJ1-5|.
CASTSDRHQPQHF
TGTGCCAGTACCTCGGACAGACATCAGCCCCAGCATTTT
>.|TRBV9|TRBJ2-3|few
CASSVDWNTDTQYF
TGTGCCAGCAGCGTAGATTGGAACACAGATACGCAGTATTTT
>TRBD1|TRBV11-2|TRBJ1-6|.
CASSFPGQGALHF
TGTGCCAGCAGCTTCCCGGGACAGGGGGCCCTCCACTTT
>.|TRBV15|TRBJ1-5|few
CATSRDRYTNQPQHF
TGTGCCACCAGCAGAGATCGTTACACTAATCAGCCCCAGCATTTT
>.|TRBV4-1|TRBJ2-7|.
CASSGIGQGRSREQYF
TGCGCCAGCAGCGGTATAGGGCAGGGTAGATCCAGAGAGCAGTACTTC
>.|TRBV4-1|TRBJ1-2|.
CASSQARVDNYGYTF
TGCGCCAGCAGCCAAGCGAGGGTCGATAACTATGGCTACACCTTC
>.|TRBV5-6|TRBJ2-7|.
CASSWGGGISSYEQYF
TGTGCCAGCAGTTGGGGCGGGGGCATAAGCTCCTACGAGCAGTACTTC
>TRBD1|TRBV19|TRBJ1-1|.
CASIVAGGAWTEAFF
TGTGCCAGTATTGTCGCAGGGGGCGCGTGGACTGAAGCTTTCTTT
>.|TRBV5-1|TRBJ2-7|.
CASSLGQGVYEQYF
TGCGCCAGCAGCTTGGGGCAGGGTGTCTACGAGCAGTACTTC
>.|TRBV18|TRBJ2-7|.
CASSPSFSWDSAYEQYF
TGTGCCAGCTCACCATCTTTTTCATGGGACTCAGCCTACGAGCAGTACTTC
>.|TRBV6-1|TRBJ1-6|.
CASSEQGDFSPLHF
TGTGCCAGCAGTGAACAGGGAGATTTTTCACCCCTCCACTTT
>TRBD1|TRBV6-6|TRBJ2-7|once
CASSIQTGGSYEQYF
TGTGCCAGCAGTATACAAACAGGGGGATCCTACGAGCAGTACTTC
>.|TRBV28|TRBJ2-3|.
CASSLEISTDTQYF
TGTGCCAGCAGTTTGGAGATCAGCACAGATACGCAGTATTTT
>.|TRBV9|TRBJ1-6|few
CASSPRAGRYNSPLHF
TGTGCCAGCAGCCCCAGGGCAGGGCGCTATAATTCACCCCTCCACTTT
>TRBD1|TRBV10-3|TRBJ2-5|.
CAISEQGRTHF
TGTGCCATCAGTGAACAGGGGCGGACGCACTTC
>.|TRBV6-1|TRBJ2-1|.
CASSEGEGYNEQFF
TGTGCCAGCAGTGAAGGAGAGGGCTACAATGAGCAGTTCTTC
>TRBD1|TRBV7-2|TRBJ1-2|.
CASSLAVGQGNYGYTF
TGTGCCAGCAGCTTAGCCGTAGGACAGGGCAACTATGGCTACACCTTC